What follows are 21 T cell receptor beta chains derived from one specimen sequenced in a study of cytomegalovirus exposure and HLA in healthy donors. The primer mix had 60 Vbeta and 13 Jbeta primers. Profiling relied on immunoSEQ multiplex PCR, and the TCRdb table lists in-frame clones only, not all of them. The sample has roughly 160,000 clones; around four fifths are singletons. Sample: PBMCs. Receptor source: a woman aged 45-59 years in good health and CMV-seronegative.

This chain links TRBV5-1 with TRBJ2-1, with 11 bases lining up with TRBD2. CDR3 length equals 14 residues. The ends lost 1 base at V and 7 bases at J; junction bases unmatched: 1. CDR1 is SGHRS, CDR2 YFSETQ, per germline. The CDR3 sequence is CASSLTSGGNEQFF. The DNA of the CDR3 is TGCGCCAGCAGCTTGACTAGCGGGGGAAATGAGCAGTTCTTC.

The V and J genes are TRBV10-3 and TRBJ2-2, with a possible D match to TRBD1 (6 bases). The V end lost 5 bases, the J end lost 6 bases, and 10 bases lay between the germline ends. The CDR3 is 13 amino acids. CDR1 and CDR2 from the germline V gene are ENHRY and SYGVKD. CDR3 DNA: TGTGCCATCAGTACAGGGAAATCCGGGGAGCTGTTTTTT. This codes for CAISTGKSGELFF.

The chain joins TRBV5-1 to TRBJ1-2; 8 bases fit TRBD1. With V trimmed by 4 bases and J by 5 bases, 10 bases remained unmatched. Per the germline V gene, CDR1 is SGHRS and CDR2 is YFSETQ. The CDR3 extends over 15 amino acids. CDR3 bases: TGCGCCAGCAGCCTCGGGACAGGTTCCCCTTATGGCTACACCTTC. It codes for CASSLGTGSPYGYTF.

V usage is TRBV6-6 and J usage is TRBJ1-2; the match to TRBD1 covers 9 bases. V gave up 5 bases and J gave up 8 bases; unmatched junction bases: 6. The CDR3 runs 13 residues. The germline CDR1 and CDR2 sequences are MNHNY and SVGAGI (reference sequence). Written as DNA, the CDR3 is TGTGCCAGCAGTCAACAGGGGGCAGAGGGCTACACCTTC. It translates to CASSQQGAEGYTF.

The V call is TRBV27, the J call TRBJ1-6; D is ambiguous. V was pared by 2 bases and J by 6 bases, with 5 bases between. Germline V gives CDR1 MNHEY, CDR2 SMNVEV (reference sequence). This CDR3 region has 13 residues. The CDR3 DNA reads TGTGCCAGCAGTTTAAACGGTAATTCACCCCTCCACTTT. Translation gives CASSLNGNSPLHF.

This clone was seen a single time. The rearrangement uses TRBV6-5 and TRBJ2-3, with 7 bases aligning to TRBD1. Germline values: CDR1 MNHEY, CDR2 SVGAGI. V gave up 8 bases and J gave up 4 bases; unmatched junction bases: 9. This CDR3 contains 14 residues. This chain's CDR3 is CASSLRGGADTQYF. CDR3 DNA: TGTGCCAGCTCCCTTAGAGGGGGCGCAGATACGCAGTATTTT.

The chain carries TRBV7-9 and TRBJ1-2; 9 bases fit TRBD1. Trimming took 6 bases from V and 4 from J; bases not matched to a gene: 9. Germline CDR1 SEHNR, CDR2 FQNEAQ (reference sequence). This CDR3 comprises 15 residues. The CDR3 protein is CASRRGQGIGYGYTF. The CDR3 region has the DNA TGTGCCAGCAGACGGGGACAGGGAATCGGCTATGGCTACACCTTC.

V gene TRBV9 combines with J gene TRBJ2-1; tentative D call: TRBD1 (5 bases). The V and J ends lost 2 bases and 6 bases respectively, with 12 bases between them. Germline lookup yields CDR1 SGDLS and CDR2 YYNGEE. The CDR3 length is 14 residues. The CDR3 loop is CASSVSRGFNEQFF. In nucleotides, the CDR3 is TGTGCCAGCAGCGTGAGTAGGGGATTCAATGAGCAGTTCTTC.

This chain connects TRBV4-2 to TRBJ2-1; D is possibly TRBD2 (5 bases). V was pared by 7 bases and J by 0 bases, with 16 bases between. Germline values: CDR1 LGHNA, CDR2 YNFKEQ. The CDR3 contains 16 residues. Written as DNA, the CDR3 is TGTGCCAGCACCTCCTCTTCTAGCAGCTCCTACAATGAGCAGTTCTTC. Protein product: CASTSSSSSSYNEQFF.

The rearrangement uses TRBV28 and TRBJ2-7; D is perhaps TRBD1 (6 bases). Trimming took 5 bases from V and 6 from J, leaving 14 bases between them. Germline values: CDR1 MDHEN, CDR2 SYDVKM. This CDR3 comprises 13 residues. CDR3 sequence reads: CASSLRTAAEQYF. The DNA for the CDR3 is TGTGCCAGCAGTCTGCGGACAGCCGCCGAGCAGTACTTC.

The rearrangement links TRBV7-2 to TRBJ2-2; 9 bases fit TRBD1. In germline, CDR1 is SGHTA, CDR2 FQGNSA. The ends lost 7 bases at V and 4 bases at J; junction bases unmatched: 7. The length of the CDR3 is 15 residues. CDR3 region: CASNPATGGTGELFF. CDR3 sequence (DNA): TGTGCCAGCAACCCCGCGACAGGGGGCACCGGGGAGCTGTTTTTT.

This clone was observed a handful of times. This chain links TRBV9 with TRBJ2-1; 7 bases are a match to TRBD2. The CDR3 has 15 amino acids. The trim removed 0 bases at V and 3 bases at J, leaving 3 bases unmatched. The germline V gene has CDR1 SGDLS and CDR2 YYNGEE. CDR3 DNA sequence: TGTGCCAGCAGCGTAGAGTGGGGGGGCTACAATGAGCAGTTCTTC. Its protein product is CASSVEWGGYNEQFF.

The chain employs TRBV18 and TRBJ2-7; 9 nucleotides match TRBD2. Germline V lookup: CDR1 KGHSH, CDR2 LQKENI. V lost 3 bases, J lost 9 bases, and 9 bases stayed unmatched. This CDR3 contains 14 residues. The CDR3 loop reads CASSPNGGLAWQYF. CDR3 DNA: TGTGCCAGCTCACCGAACGGGGGACTAGCATGGCAGTACTTC. Using reference TRBV18 and TRBJ2-7 for the parts outside the CDR3, the full variable domain is NAGVMQNPRHLVRRRGQEARLRCSPMKGHSHVYWYRQLPEEGLKFMVYLQKENIIDESGMPKERFSAEFPKEGPSILRIQQVVRGDSAAYFCASSPNGGLAWQYFGPGTRLTVT.

This chain connects TRBV27 to TRBJ1-2, with D possibly TRBD1 on 6 matching bases. The CDR3 covers 15 residues. V shed 0 bases and J shed 4 bases, with 12 bases lying between them. Per germline, CDR1 MNHEY and CDR2 SMNVEV (reference sequence). The CDR3 sequence is CASSLSTGPLYGYTF. The DNA of the CDR3 is TGTGCCAGCAGTTTATCGACAGGACCGCTCTATGGCTACACCTTC.

V usage is TRBV25-1 and J usage is TRBJ2-1; 11 positions agree with TRBD2. Trimming cost V 1 base and J 4 bases; bases outside gene matches: 3. This CDR3 is 16 amino acids long. The germline gives CDR1 MGHDK, CDR2 SYGVNS. The CDR3 sequence: CASSESRTSGYNEQFF. CDR3 nucleotides: TGTGCCAGCAGTGAATCTAGGACTAGCGGGTACAATGAGCAGTTCTTC.

This clone showed up just once. The chain uses TRBV28 and TRBJ2-1; D gene uncertain. The germline V and J ends were trimmed by 2 bases and 5 bases, with 10 bases remaining between them. Germline V CDR1 and CDR2: MDHEN, SYDVKM. This CDR3 contains 14 residues. The CDR3 region is CASSLGRSNNEQFF. CDR3 sequence (DNA): TGTGCCAGCAGTTTAGGCAGGTCGAACAATGAGCAGTTCTTC.

The chain combines TRBV15 with TRBJ2-7; D perhaps matches TRBD2 (6 bases). The germline V gene encodes CDR1 LNHNV and CDR2 YYDKDF (reference sequence). V was cut by 0 bases and J by 3 bases, with 18 bases left in between. CDR3 length equals 17 residues. Here the CDR3 reads CATSRDGGHNSLYEQYF. In DNA, the CDR3 is TGTGCCACCAGCAGAGATGGAGGGCATAACTCCCTCTACGAGCAGTACTTC.

The chain couples TRBV28 to TRBJ1-5, with 7 bases identical to TRBD1. Trimming cost V 3 bases and J 5 bases; bases outside gene matches: 7. This CDR3 spans 15 amino acids. From germline, CDR1 is MDHEN and CDR2 SYDVKM. The CDR3 DNA sequence: TGTGCCAGCAGTTTTTACTCAGGGGGTCATCAGCCCCAGCATTTT. This codes for CASSFYSGGHQPQHF.

The chain employs TRBV16 and TRBJ2-3; 7 positions match TRBD1. The CDR3 consists of 16 residues. The V segment lost 0 bases and the J segment 4 bases; nucleotides outside the gene matches: 7. Germline lookup yields CDR1 KGHSY and CDR2 FQNENV. In DNA form, the CDR3 reads TGTGCCAGCAGCCAATCGGGACAGAACAACGCAGATACGCAGTATTTT. Amino acids: CASSQSGQNNADTQYF.

This chain connects TRBV28 to TRBJ1-5; D unresolved. V was shortened by 7 bases and J by 0 bases, with 4 bases between the two germline ends. From germline, CDR1 is MDHEN and CDR2 SYDVKM. The CDR3 is made up of 12 amino acids. CDR3: CASTYSNQPQHF. DNA of the CDR3: TGTGCCAGCACCTATAGCAATCAGCCCCAGCATTTT.

The chain has TRBV4-2 and TRBJ2-7; possibly TRBD1 for D (5 bases). V was clipped by 0 bases and J by 6 bases, with 12 bases between them. This CDR3 has 14 residues. Per the germline V gene, CDR1 is LGHNA and CDR2 is YNFKEQ. This chain's CDR3 is CASSQDGAIPEQYF. The CDR3 coding sequence is TGTGCCAGCAGCCAAGATGGGGCAATCCCCGAGCAGTACTTC.